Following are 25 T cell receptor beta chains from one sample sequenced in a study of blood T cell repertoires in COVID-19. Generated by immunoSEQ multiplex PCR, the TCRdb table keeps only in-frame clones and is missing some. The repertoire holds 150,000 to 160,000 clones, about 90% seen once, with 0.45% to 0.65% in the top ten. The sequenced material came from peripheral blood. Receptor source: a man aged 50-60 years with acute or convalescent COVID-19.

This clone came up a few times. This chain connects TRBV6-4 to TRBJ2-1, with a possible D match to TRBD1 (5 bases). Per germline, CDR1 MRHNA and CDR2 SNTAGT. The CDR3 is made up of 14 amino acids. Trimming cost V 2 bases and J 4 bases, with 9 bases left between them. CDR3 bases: TGTGCCAGCAGTGACGGGAACAGGTACAATGAGCAGTTCTTC. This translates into CASSDGNRYNEQFF.

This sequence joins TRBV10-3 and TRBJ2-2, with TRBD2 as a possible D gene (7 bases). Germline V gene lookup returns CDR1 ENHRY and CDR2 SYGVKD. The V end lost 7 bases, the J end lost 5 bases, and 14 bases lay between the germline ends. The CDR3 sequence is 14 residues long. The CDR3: CAIKREGDTGELFF. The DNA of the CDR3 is TGTGCCATCAAGAGGGAGGGGGATACCGGGGAGCTGTTTTTT.

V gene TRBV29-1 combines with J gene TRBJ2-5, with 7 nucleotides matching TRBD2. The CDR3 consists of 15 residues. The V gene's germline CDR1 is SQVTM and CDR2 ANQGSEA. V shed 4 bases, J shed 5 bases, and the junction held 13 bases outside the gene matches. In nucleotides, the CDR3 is TGCAGCGTTGTTGTGACGGGGGGACCGGGGGAGACCCAGTACTTC. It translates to CSVVVTGGPGETQYF. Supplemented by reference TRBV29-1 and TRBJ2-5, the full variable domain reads SAVISQKPSRDICQRGTSLTIQCQVDSQVTMMFWYRQQPGQSLTLIATANQGSEATYESGFVIDKFPISRPNLTFSTLTVSNMSPEDSSIYLCSVVVTGGPGETQYFGPGTRLLVL.

CDR3 DNA: TGTGCCAGCAGCTGGGGACAGGGGGATAATTCACCCCTCCACTTT. Translating gives CASSWGQGDNSPLHF. This chain links TRBV9 with TRBJ1-6; 11 bases agree with TRBD1. J gave up 5 bases and V 4 bases, and 2 bases lay outside the gene matches. CDR3 length: 15 residues. The germline V gene has CDR1 SGDLS and CDR2 YYNGEE.

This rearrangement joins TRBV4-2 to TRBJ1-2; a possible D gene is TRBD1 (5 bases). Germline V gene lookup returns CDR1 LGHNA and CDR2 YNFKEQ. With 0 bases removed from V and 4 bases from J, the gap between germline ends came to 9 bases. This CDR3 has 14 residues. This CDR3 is CASSQDQGGYGYTF. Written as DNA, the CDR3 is TGTGCCAGCAGCCAAGATCAGGGAGGCTATGGCTACACCTTC.

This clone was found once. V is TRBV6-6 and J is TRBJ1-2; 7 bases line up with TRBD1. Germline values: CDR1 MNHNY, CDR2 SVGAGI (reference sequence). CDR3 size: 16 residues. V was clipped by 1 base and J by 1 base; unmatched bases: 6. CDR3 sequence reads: CASSYLTGDDNYGYTF. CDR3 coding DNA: TGTGCCAGCAGTTACTTAACAGGGGATGATAACTATGGCTACACCTTC.

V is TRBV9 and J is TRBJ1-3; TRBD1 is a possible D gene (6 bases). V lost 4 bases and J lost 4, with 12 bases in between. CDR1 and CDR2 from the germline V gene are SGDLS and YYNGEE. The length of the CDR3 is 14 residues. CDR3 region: CASSTRGGGNTIYF. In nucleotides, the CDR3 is TGTGCCAGCAGCACGAGGGGGGGCGGAAACACCATATATTTT.

CDR3 sequence: CASTWTGLAGYTF. CDR3 DNA: TGTGCCAGCACCTGGACAGGGCTTGCTGGCTACACCTTC. This chain joins TRBV12-3 or TRBV12-4 and TRBJ1-2, with 8 bases aligning to TRBD1. CDR3 length: 13 amino acids. Unmatched junction bases numbered 8, after V lost 7 bases and J lost 7 bases.

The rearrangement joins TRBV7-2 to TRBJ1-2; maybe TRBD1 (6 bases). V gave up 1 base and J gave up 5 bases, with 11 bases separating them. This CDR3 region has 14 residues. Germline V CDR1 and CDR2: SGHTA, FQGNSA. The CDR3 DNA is TGTGCCAGCAGCTTAGAAGACAGGAGGTATGGCTACACCTTC. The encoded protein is CASSLEDRRYGYTF.

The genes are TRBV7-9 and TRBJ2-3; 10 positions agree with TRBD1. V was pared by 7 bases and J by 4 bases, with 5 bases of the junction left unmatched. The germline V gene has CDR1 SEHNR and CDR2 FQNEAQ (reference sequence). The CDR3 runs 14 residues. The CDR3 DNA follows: TGTGCCAGCACCCGTGGACAGGGGGCAGATACGCAGTATTTT. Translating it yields CASTRGQGADTQYF.

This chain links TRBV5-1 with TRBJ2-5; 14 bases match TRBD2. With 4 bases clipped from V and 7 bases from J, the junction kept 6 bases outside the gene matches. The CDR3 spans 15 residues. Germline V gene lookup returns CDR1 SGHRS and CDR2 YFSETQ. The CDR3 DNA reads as TGCGCCAGCAGCCCCAGACTAGCGGGAGGGGGGACCCAGTACTTC. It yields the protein CASSPRLAGGGTQYF.

Written as DNA, the CDR3 is TGTGCCAGCAGTGAGCAGGGGAGTCAGCCCCAGCATTTT. Its protein is CASSEQGSQPQHF. V gene TRBV6-4 combines with J gene TRBJ1-5; tentative D call: TRBD1 (6 bases). The CDR3 sequence is 13 residues long. V was pared by 3 bases and J by 6 bases, with 9 bases between. Germline V gives CDR1 MRHNA, CDR2 SNTAGT.

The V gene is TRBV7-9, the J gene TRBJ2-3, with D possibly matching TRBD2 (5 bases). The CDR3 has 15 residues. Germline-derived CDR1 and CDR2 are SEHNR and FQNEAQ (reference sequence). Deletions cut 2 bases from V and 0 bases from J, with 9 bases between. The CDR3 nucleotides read TGTGCCAGCAGCTTAAGCGGACTGAGCACAGATACGCAGTATTTT. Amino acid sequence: CASSLSGLSTDTQYF.

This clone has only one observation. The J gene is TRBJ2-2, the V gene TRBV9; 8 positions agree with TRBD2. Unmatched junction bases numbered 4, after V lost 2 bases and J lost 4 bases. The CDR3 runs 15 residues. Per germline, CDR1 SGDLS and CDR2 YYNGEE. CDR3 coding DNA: TGTGCCAGCAGCGTTACTAGCGGAGGCACCGGGGAGCTGTTTTTT. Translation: CASSVTSGGTGELFF.

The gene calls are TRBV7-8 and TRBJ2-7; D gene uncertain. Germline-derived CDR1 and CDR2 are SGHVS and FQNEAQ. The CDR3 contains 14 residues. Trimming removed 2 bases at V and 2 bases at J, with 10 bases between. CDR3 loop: CASSLSGSTYEQYF. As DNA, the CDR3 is TGTGCCAGCAGCTTATCAGGTTCGACCTACGAGCAGTACTTC.

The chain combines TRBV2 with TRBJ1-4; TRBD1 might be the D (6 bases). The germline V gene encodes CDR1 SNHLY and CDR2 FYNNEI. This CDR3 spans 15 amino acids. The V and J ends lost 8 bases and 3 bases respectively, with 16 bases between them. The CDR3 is CASRSTGRANEKLFF. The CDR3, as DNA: TGTGCCAGCCGGTCTACAGGGAGGGCTAATGAAAAACTGTTTTTT.

The CDR3 is CASSLESHEQYF. The DNA for the CDR3 is TGTGCCAGCAGCTTAGAAAGCCACGAGCAGTACTTC. The chain has TRBV7-2 and TRBJ2-7; D is unresolved. Trimming pared 1 base from V and 5 bases from J, leaving 6 bases between. CDR1 and CDR2 from the germline V gene are SGHTA and FQGNSA. CDR3 length equals 12 residues.

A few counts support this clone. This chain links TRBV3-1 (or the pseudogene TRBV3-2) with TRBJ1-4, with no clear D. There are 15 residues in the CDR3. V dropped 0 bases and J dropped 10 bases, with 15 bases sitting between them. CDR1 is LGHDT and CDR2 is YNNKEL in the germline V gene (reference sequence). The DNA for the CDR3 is TGTGCCAGCAGCCAAGATCTATCGGGAGCGGGAAAACTGTTTTTT. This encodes CASSQDLSGAGKLFF.

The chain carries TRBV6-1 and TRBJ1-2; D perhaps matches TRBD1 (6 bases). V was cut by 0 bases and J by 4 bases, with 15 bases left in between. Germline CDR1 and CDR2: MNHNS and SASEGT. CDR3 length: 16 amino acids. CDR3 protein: CASSEARGQWVYGYTF. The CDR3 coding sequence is TGTGCCAGCAGTGAAGCCCGAGGACAGTGGGTCTATGGCTACACCTTC.

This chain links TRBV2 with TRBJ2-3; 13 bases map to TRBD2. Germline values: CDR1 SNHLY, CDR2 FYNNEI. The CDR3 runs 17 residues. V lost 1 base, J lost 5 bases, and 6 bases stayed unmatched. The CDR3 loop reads CASSEDGTSGNVDTQYF. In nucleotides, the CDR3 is TGTGCCAGCAGTGAAGATGGGACTAGCGGGAACGTAGATACGCAGTATTTT.

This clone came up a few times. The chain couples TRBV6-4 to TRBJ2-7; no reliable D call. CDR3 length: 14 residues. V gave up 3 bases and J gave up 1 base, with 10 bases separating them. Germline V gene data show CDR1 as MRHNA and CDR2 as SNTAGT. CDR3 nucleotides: TGTGCCAGCAGTGAGGGTCCGGGTTCCTACGAGCAGTACTTC. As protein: CASSEGPGSYEQYF.

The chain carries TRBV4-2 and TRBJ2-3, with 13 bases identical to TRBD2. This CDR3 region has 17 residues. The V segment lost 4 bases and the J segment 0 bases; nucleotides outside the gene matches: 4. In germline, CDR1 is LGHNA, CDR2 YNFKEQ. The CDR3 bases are TGTGCCAGCAGCCCGGGACTAGCGGGGTCTAGCACAGATACGCAGTATTTT. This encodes CASSPGLAGSSTDTQYF.

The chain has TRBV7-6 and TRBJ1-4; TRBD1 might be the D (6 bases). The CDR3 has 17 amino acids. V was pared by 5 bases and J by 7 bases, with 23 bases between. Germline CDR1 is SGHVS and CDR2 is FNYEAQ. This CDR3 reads CASSLGINRERGEKLFF. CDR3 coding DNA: TGTGCCAGCAGCCTTGGGATAAACAGGGAACGAGGTGAAAAACTGTTTTTT.

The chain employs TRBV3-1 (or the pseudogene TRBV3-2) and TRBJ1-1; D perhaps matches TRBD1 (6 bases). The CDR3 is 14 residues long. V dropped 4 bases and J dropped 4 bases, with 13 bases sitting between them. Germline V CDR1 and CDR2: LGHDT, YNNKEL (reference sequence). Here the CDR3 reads CASSPDSLPTEAFF. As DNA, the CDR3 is TGTGCCAGCAGCCCGGACAGCCTTCCCACTGAAGCTTTCTTT.

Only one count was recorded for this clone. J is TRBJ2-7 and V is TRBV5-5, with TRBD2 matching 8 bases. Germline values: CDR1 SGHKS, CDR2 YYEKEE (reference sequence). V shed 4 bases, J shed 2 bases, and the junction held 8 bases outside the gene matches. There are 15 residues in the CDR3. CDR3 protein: CASSPLPAGAYEQYV. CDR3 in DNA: TGTGCCAGCAGCCCCCTTCCAGCGGGGGCCTACGAGCAGTACGTC.